Shown below are 23 T cell receptor beta chains from a single sample sequenced in a study of T cell repertoires in cytomegalovirus infection. TCRdb re-analysed the reads in MiXCR, keeping a single row per CDR3 protein. The data show roughly 180,000 distinct CDR3 sequences, about a fifth seen once. Their antigen targets remain unknown. The sample consisted of CD8+ T cells from cultured PBMCs, taken from culture after CMV antigen stimulation. These receptors were obtained from a human donor in good health (CMV status not recorded). Some clones in this sample may be carry-over from other donors' samples.

V usage is TRBV28 and J usage is TRBJ2-7; tentatively, D is TRBD1 (6 bases). This CDR3 is built from 14 residues. V was pared by 5 bases and J by 3 bases, with 14 bases between. CDR1 is MDHEN, CDR2 SYDVKM, per germline. The CDR3 loop reads CASSDGQLFYEQYF. The CDR3 nucleotides read TGTGCCAGCAGTGACGGACAGTTATTCTACGAGCAGTACTTC. Supplemented by reference TRBV28 and TRBJ2-7, the full variable domain reads DVKVTQSSRYLVKRTGEKVFLECVQDMDHENMFWYRQDPGLGLRLIYFSYDVKMKEKGDIPEGYSVSREKKERFSLILESASTNQTSMYLCASSDGQLFYEQYFGPGTRLTVT.

This clonotype was counted only a few times. At one of its ends the junction is not consistent with the germline gene, which may arise from a read error. The J gene is TRBJ1-1, the V gene TRBV9; 9 nucleotides line up with TRBD1. Germline CDR1 reads SGDLS; CDR2 reads YYNGEE. CDR3 length: 12 residues. The CDR3 sequence is CASSQGGQGRIF. The CDR3 DNA follows: TGTGCCAGCAGCCAGGGGGGACAGGGTCGTATCTTT.

The rearrangement uses TRBV27 and TRBJ2-4; weak D call: TRBD2 (5 bases). V was trimmed by 0 bases and J by 4 bases, leaving 16 bases between them. The CDR3 covers 17 residues. The V gene's germline CDR1 is MNHEY and CDR2 SMNVEV (reference sequence). The CDR3 reads CASSLSSFPTGKNIQYF. The CDR3 nucleotides are TGTGCCAGCAGTTTATCGTCTTTCCCTACGGGGAAAAACATTCAGTACTTC.

This chain joins TRBV6-1 and TRBJ2-1; 7 nucleotides line up with TRBD2. Per germline, CDR1 MNHNS and CDR2 SASEGT. This CDR3 comprises 16 residues. Trimming at V came to 3 bases and at J to 1 base, leaving 6 bases not matched to a gene. The CDR3 spells CASSDVGRDSYNEQFF. The CDR3 nucleotides read TGTGCCAGCAGTGATGTGGGGAGGGATTCCTACAATGAGCAGTTCTTC.

The chain uses TRBV12-3 or TRBV12-4 and TRBJ1-1; 7 bases align to TRBD1. CDR3 length equals 17 residues. The trim removed 4 bases at V and 0 bases at J, leaving 11 bases unmatched. CDR3 region: CASSSPRTGGVNTEAFF. In DNA, the CDR3 is TGTGCCAGCAGTTCCCCCCGGACAGGTGGGGTGAACACTGAAGCTTTCTTT.

This clonotype appeared a few times. The chain's CDR3 is CASSPLDYTEAFF. The CDR3 coding sequence is TGTGCCAGCAGCCCCTTAGACTACACTGAAGCTTTCTTT. The chain links TRBV7-2 to TRBJ1-1; unclear D gene. V was clipped by 5 bases and J by 3 bases, with 10 bases between them. Germline assignment: CDR1 SGHTA and CDR2 FQGNSA. This CDR3 has 13 amino acids.

The chain carries TRBV6-5 and TRBJ1-1; no definite D call. CDR1 is MNHEY, CDR2 SVGAGI, per germline. CDR3 length: 15 amino acids. Trimming took 3 bases from V and 3 from J, leaving 14 bases between them. The CDR3 region is CASSYSTLMDTEAFF. The CDR3 DNA is TGTGCCAGCAGTTATTCGACCCTAATGGACACTGAAGCTTTCTTT.

This chain connects TRBV4-3 to TRBJ1-1; unclear D gene. This CDR3 comprises 14 residues. Deletions cut 2 bases from V and 3 bases from J, with 10 bases between. Germline V CDR1 and CDR2: LGHNA, YSLEER. The CDR3 nucleotides are TGCGCCAGCAGCCAAAGTTTGGGGTACACTGAAGCTTTCTTT. Protein: CASSQSLGYTEAFF.

This chain uses TRBV12-3 or TRBV12-4 with TRBJ2-7; unclear D gene. The V end lost 3 bases, the J end lost 6 bases, and 9 bases lay between the germline ends. CDR3 length: 12 residues. This CDR3 reads CASSFGSSEQYF. CDR3 DNA: TGTGCCAGCAGTTTTGGCAGCTCCGAGCAGTACTTC.

The rearrangement links TRBV7-6 to TRBJ1-3, with D unresolved. Germline CDR1 is SGHVS and CDR2 is FNYEAQ. The CDR3 runs 15 residues. The V end lost 3 bases, the J end lost 3 bases, and 12 bases lay between the germline ends. CDR3 protein: CASSFGLGGGNTIYF. The CDR3 nucleotides read TGTGCCAGCAGCTTTGGACTGGGCGGTGGAAACACCATATATTTT.

The V call is TRBV6-5, the J call TRBJ1-2; D is undetermined. The CDR3 is made up of 15 amino acids. CDR1 and CDR2 from the germline V gene are MNHEY and SVGAGI. V lost 2 bases, J lost 3 bases, and 13 bases lay in between. The CDR3 coding sequence is TGTGCCAGCAGTTACGCCGAAACAGCGCACTATGGCTACACCTTC. Amino acid sequence: CASSYAETAHYGYTF.

This chain connects TRBV6-8 to TRBJ1-3; D not certain. The V and J ends lost 6 bases and 0 bases respectively, with 15 bases between them. CDR3 size: 16 residues. The V gene's germline CDR1 is MNHGY and CDR2 SAAAGT. The chain's CDR3 is CASRPPDASSGNTIYF. CDR3 in DNA: TGTGCCAGCAGGCCGCCGGACGCCTCCTCTGGAAACACCATATATTTT.

This clonotype was picked up a small number of times. The chain employs TRBV4-1 and TRBJ2-5, with 14 nucleotides matching TRBD2. This CDR3 contains 17 residues. Germline assignment: CDR1 MGHRA and CDR2 YSYEKL. The J segment lost 0 bases and the V segment lost 4 bases, leaving 4 bases of the junction unmatched. This CDR3 reads CASSPRTSGGYQETQYF. The CDR3, as DNA: TGCGCCAGCAGCCCACGGACTAGCGGGGGGTACCAAGAGACCCAGTACTTC.

This rearrangement joins TRBV20-1 to TRBJ1-5; D unresolved. The CDR3 length is 12 residues. CDR1 and CDR2 from the germline V gene are DFQATT and SNEGSKA (reference sequence). V lost 6 bases and J 1 base, leaving 7 bases between the germline ends. CDR3 nucleotide sequence: TGCAGTGCACTGGGGAGCAATCAGCCCCAGCATTTT. As protein: CSALGSNQPQHF.

This clonotype was observed a few times. The rearrangement uses TRBV7-6 and TRBJ2-5, with 8 bases lining up with TRBD2. There are 17 residues in the CDR3. Unmatched junction bases numbered 12, after V lost 5 bases and J lost 1 base. The germline CDR1 and CDR2 sequences are SGHVS and FNYEAQ. The CDR3 loop reads CASSVTSGEEIQETQYF. CDR3 nucleotides: TGTGCCAGCAGCGTCACTAGCGGAGAAGAGATCCAAGAGACCCAGTACTTC.

The chain joins TRBV6-2 or TRBV6-3 to TRBJ2-2, with D perhaps given as TRBD1 or TRBD2 (5 bases each). There are 18 residues in the CDR3. Germline CDR1 and CDR2: MNHEY and SVGEGT. The ends were cut back, 2 bases at V and 3 bases at J, with 19 bases in the middle. The CDR3 loop reads CASSYEAGDGLYTGELFF. The CDR3 DNA reads TGTGCCAGCAGTTACGAAGCCGGGGACGGACTTTACACCGGGGAGCTGTTTTTT.

This clonotype was seen a few times. This chain links TRBV7-2 with TRBJ2-7; D gene uncertain. The ends were cut back, 5 bases at V and 1 base at J, with 18 bases in the middle. This CDR3 contains 16 residues. Germline loops: CDR1 SGHTA, CDR2 FQGNSA. In DNA form, the CDR3 reads TGTGCCAGCAGCATCCCGACAATGACGAGGTCCTACGAGCAGTACTTC. Translated, it gives CASSIPTMTRSYEQYF. The whole variable domain, filled in from reference TRBV7-2 and TRBJ2-7, reads GAGVSQSPSNKVTEKGKDVELRCDPISGHTALYWYRQSLGQGLEFLIYFQGNSAPDKSGLPSDRFSAERTGGSVSTLTIQRTQQEDSAVYLCASSIPTMTRSYEQYFGPGTRLTVT.

This chain links TRBV9 with TRBJ1-1; 10 bases fit TRBD1. This CDR3 has 15 amino acids. Germline CDR1 SGDLS, CDR2 YYNGEE. After removal of 3 bases from V and 11 bases from J, the junction contained 13 bases not matched to a gene. CDR3 nucleotides: TGTGCCAGCAGCGGCAACTCCGGGACAGGGGTTGGGGCTTTCTTT. This sequence encodes CASSGNSGTGVGAFF.

DNA of the CDR3: TGTGCCAGCAGCTTAGAGGGTCGGGAGCAGTACTTC. Residues: CASSLEGREQYF. V and J are TRBV7-9 and TRBJ2-7, with no clear D. The CDR3 length is 12 residues. Looked up from germline, CDR1 is SEHNR and CDR2 is FQNEAQ (reference sequence). Deletions cut 1 base from V and 7 bases from J, with 8 bases between.

This clonotype was counted once. The chain is built from TRBV7-3 and TRBJ1-1; 11 nucleotides align to TRBD1. The length of the CDR3 is 16 residues. Germline assignment: CDR1 SGHTA and CDR2 FQGTGA. Unmatched junction bases numbered 5, after V lost 2 bases and J lost 3 bases. CDR3 bases: TGTGCCAGCAGCTTATCGGACAGGGGGCGCGACACTGAAGCTTTCTTT. Its translation is CASSLSDRGRDTEAFF. Variable domain in full (rest from reference TRBV7-3 and TRBJ1-1): GAGVSQTPSNKVTEKGKYVELRCDPISGHTALYWYRQSLGQGPEFLIYFQGTGAADDSGLPNDRFFAVRPEGSVSTLKIQRTERGDSAVYLCASSLSDRGRDTEAFFGQGTRLTVV.

The rearrangement joins TRBV19 to TRBJ1-2; 7 bases fit TRBD1. V gave up 7 bases and J gave up 4 bases; unmatched junction bases: 3. CDR1 is LNHDA, CDR2 SQIVND, per germline (reference sequence). The CDR3 sequence is 12 residues long. This CDR3 reads CASTGQVYGYTF. DNA of the CDR3: TGTGCCAGTACCGGACAGGTCTATGGCTACACCTTC.

This sequence joins TRBV7-9 and TRBJ2-5; weak D call: TRBD1 (5 bases). V was cut by 1 base and J by 5 bases, with 8 bases left in between. The germline gives CDR1 SEHNR, CDR2 FQNEAQ (reference sequence). CDR3 length: 13 residues. CDR3 sequence reads: CASSLEAGETQYF. In DNA, the CDR3 is TGTGCCAGCAGCTTAGAGGCAGGGGAGACCCAGTACTTC.

The chain carries TRBV6-6 and TRBJ2-1; D perhaps matches TRBD1 (5 bases). Germline assignment: CDR1 MNHNY and CDR2 SVGAGI (reference sequence). The CDR3 consists of 13 residues. Trimming removed 6 bases from V and 7 bases from J, with 13 bases in between. The CDR3 coding sequence is TGTGCCAGCAGCCCAGGGATTTTGAATGAGCAGTTCTTC. Translating gives CASSPGILNEQFF.